This T cell receptor beta chain was recorded in a study of shared clonotypes between healthy human individuals. A word on this clone: The antigen is undetermined.

Study-level findings and limits: As a rule, naive subsets had a larger estimated richness than memory subsets.

Generated by immunoSEQ multiplex PCR, the TCRdb table keeps only in-frame clones and is missing some. The sample includes approximately 530,000 clones, more than 95% of them seen just once. The specimen sequenced was naive CD4+ T cells sorted from blood. Subset described: CD45RA+ positively selected. The receptor comes from a young woman in good health.

CDR3 sequence (DNA): TGTGCCAGCAGCCAAGGACGGAGCGGGAGGGCCGGAGAGACCCAGTACTTC. Residues: CASSQGRSGRAGETQYF. This chain uses TRBV4-2 with TRBJ2-5, with 10 bases that match TRBD2. The CDR3 runs to 17 residues. Trimming cost V 1 base and J 4 bases; bases outside gene matches: 9. Germline CDR1 is LGHNA and CDR2 is YNFKEQ.